This T cell receptor beta chain emerged from a study of shared clonotypes between healthy human individuals. Study-level results: Larger richness was generally estimated for naive than memory subsets. For sorted subsets, rarefaction showed incomplete sequencing despite large depth.

Trimming at V came to 4 bases and at J to 6 bases, leaving 4 bases not matched to a gene. Germline CDR1 SNHLY, CDR2 FYNNEI. This CDR3 spans 14 amino acids. In regard to this clone: Its specificity is unknown.

Only Caucasian adults living in Nashville, Tennessee made up the donor group. The deep-level immunoSEQ assay was used. Libraries were prepared by immunoSEQ multiplex PCR; TCRdb keeps only in-frame clonotypes and omits some of them. The table shows roughly 380,000 clones, with approximately 97% occurring only once. The sequence came from a man younger than 40 in good health. The chain carries TRBV2 and TRBJ2-1; 9 bases are a match to TRBD2. The sequencing sample was made of memory CD8+ T cells sorted from blood. As for subset: CD45RO+ cells pooled with CCR7-negative TemRA cells. The CDR3 sequence is CASSALAGINEQFF. CDR3 bases: TGTGCCAGCAGTGCCCTAGCGGGGATCAATGAGCAGTTCTTC.